There are a few counts of the clone carrying this T cell receptor beta chain. Its matching antigen is unknown. Treatment denoted: some 20 received Ad26.COV2.S at low or high dose, single or two shots; about five received placebo; per-sample allocation not given. Samples were taken on day 63 after the first vaccine or placebo injection. Spike of the Wuhan-strain SARS-CoV-2 was expressed by an Ad26 vector, which formed the vaccine. This sample is part of a study of Ad26.COV2.S vaccination and SARS-CoV-2 variants. The overall study: By the intramuscular route, Ad26.COV2.S was given once, or twice 56 days apart.

Produced via immunoSEQ multiplex PCR; TCRdb's table is partial and in-frame only. The profile shows 380,000 or so clones, roughly 90% of them singletons. The CDR3 totals 10 residues. The germline gives CDR1 SQVTM, CDR2 ANQGSEA. Trimming pared 4 bases from V and 7 bases from J, leaving 7 bases between. Study conclusions and caveats: Vaccine and placebo groups showed comparable non-spike TCR breadth. In vaccinated individuals, spike-specific CD8+ and CD4+ T cell responses reportedly displayed substantial breadth.

The sequenced sample was peripheral blood, obtained in a trial of Ad26.COV2.S vaccine versus placebo. This TCR came from a person between 18 and 65 years old who received the Ad26.COV2.S COVID-19 vaccine or a placebo. This chain joins TRBV29-1 and TRBJ1-2, with no clear D. The CDR3 is CSVGRGGYTF. For the CDR3, the DNA is TGCAGCGTTGGGCGCGGTGGCTACACCTTC.